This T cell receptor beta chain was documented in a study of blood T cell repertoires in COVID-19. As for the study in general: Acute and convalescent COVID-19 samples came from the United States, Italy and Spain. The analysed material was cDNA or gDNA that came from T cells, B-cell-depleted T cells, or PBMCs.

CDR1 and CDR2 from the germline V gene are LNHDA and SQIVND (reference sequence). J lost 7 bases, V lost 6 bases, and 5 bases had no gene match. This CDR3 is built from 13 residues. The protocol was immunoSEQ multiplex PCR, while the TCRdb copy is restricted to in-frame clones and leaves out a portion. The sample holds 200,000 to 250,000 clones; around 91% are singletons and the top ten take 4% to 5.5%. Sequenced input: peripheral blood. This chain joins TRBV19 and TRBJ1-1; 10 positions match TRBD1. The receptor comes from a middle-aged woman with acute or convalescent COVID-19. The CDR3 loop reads CASSGQGGFEAFF. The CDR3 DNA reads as TGTGCCAGTAGCGGACAGGGGGGCTTTGAAGCTTTCTTT.